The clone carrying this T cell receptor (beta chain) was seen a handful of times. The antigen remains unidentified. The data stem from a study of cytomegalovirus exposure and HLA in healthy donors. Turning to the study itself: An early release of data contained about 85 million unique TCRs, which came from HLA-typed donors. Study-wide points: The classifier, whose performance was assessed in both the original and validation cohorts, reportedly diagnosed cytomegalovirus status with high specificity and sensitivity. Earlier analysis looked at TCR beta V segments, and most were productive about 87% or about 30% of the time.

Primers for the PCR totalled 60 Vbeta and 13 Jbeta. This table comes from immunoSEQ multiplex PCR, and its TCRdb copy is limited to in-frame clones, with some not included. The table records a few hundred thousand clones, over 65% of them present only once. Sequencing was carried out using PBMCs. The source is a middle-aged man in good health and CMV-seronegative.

CDR3 sequence reads: CASSNPGTGRGYGYTF. Written as DNA, the CDR3 is TGTGCCAGCAGTAACCCAGGGACAGGGAGGGGGTATGGCTACACCTTC. This chain uses TRBV28 with TRBJ1-2; TRBD1 aligns across 9 bases. CDR3 length: 16 amino acids. V shed 5 bases, J shed 5 bases, and the junction held 12 bases outside the gene matches. Germline CDR1 is MDHEN and CDR2 is SYDVKM.